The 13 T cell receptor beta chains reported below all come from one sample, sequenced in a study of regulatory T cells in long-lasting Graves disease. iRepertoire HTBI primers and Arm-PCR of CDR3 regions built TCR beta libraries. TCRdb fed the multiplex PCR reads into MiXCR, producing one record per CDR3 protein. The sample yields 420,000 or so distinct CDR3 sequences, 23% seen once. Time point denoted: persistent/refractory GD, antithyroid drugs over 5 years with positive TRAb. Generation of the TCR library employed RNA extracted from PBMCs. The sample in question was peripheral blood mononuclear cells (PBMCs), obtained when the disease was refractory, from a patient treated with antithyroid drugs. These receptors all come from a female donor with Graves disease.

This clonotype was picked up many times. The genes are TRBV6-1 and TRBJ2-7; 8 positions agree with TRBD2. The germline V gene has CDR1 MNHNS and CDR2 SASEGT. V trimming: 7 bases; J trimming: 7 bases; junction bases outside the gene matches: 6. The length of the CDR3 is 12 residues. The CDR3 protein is CASTGIAGEQYF. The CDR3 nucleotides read TGTGCCAGCACCGGAATAGCGGGGGAGCAGTACTTC.

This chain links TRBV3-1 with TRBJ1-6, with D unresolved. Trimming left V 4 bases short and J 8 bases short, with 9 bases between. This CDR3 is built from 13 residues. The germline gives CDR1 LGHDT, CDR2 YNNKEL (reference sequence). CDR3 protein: CASSLRVDSPLHF. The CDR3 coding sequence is TGTGCCAGCAGCCTACGAGTGGATTCACCCCTCCACTTT.

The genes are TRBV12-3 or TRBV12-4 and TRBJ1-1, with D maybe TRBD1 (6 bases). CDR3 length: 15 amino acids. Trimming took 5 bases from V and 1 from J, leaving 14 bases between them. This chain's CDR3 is CASSTTGHSNTEAFF. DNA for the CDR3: TGTGCCAGCAGTACTACGGGACACTCGAACACTGAAGCTTTCTTT.

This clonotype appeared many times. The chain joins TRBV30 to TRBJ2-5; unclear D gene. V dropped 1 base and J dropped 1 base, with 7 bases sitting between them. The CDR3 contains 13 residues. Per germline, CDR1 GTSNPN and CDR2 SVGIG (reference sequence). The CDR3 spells CAWSGEVQETQYF. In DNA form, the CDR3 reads TGTGCCTGGAGTGGCGAGGTCCAAGAGACCCAGTACTTC.

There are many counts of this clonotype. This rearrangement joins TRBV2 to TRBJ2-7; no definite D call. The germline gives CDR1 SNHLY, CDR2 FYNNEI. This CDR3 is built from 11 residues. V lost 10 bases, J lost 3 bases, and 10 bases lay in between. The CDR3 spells CATRFGYEQYF. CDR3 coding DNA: TGTGCCACACGTTTCGGCTACGAGCAGTACTTC.

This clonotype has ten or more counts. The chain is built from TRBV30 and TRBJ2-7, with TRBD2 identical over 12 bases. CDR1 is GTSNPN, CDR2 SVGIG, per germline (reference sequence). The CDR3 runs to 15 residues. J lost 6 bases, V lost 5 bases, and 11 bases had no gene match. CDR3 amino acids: CAWATSGSALIEQYF. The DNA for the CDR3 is TGTGCCTGGGCGACTAGCGGGAGTGCGTTAATCGAGCAGTACTTC.

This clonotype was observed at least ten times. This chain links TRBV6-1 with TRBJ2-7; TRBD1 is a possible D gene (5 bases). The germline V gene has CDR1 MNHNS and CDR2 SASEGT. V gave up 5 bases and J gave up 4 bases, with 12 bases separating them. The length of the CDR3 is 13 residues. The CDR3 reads CASSNDRKYEQYF. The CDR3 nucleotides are TGTGCCAGCAGTAACGACAGAAAATACGAGCAGTACTTC.

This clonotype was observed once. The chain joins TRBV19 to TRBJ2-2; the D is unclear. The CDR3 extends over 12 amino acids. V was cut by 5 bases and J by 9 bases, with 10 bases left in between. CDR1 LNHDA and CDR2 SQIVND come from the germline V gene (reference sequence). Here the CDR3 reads CASSRIGRELFF. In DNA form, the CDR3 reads TGTGCCAGTAGTCGGATCGGGCGGGAGCTGTTTTTT.

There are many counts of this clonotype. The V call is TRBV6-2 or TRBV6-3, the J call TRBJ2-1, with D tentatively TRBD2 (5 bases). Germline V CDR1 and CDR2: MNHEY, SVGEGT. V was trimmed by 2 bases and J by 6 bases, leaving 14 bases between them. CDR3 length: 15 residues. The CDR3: CASSYPREESNEQFF. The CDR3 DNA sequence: TGTGCCAGCAGTTACCCCCGGGAAGAAAGCAATGAGCAGTTCTTC.

The CDR3 DNA sequence: TGTGCCAGCAGCCTCGGCAGGGTTAGAAACACCATATATTTT. Protein product: CASSLGRVRNTIYF. This chain connects TRBV5-8 to TRBJ1-3, with D possibly TRBD1 on 5 matching bases. V was pared by 4 bases and J by 5 bases, with 13 bases between. The CDR3 loop spans 14 amino acids. Germline lookup yields CDR1 SGHTS and CDR2 YDEGEE.

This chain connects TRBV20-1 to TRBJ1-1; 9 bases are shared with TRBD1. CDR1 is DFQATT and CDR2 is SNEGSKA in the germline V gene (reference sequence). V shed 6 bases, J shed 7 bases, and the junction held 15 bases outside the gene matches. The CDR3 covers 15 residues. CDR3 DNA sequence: TGCAGTGCACGGTCCGGGACAGGGAGTCGGAATGAAGCTTTCTTT. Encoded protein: CSARSGTGSRNEAFF.

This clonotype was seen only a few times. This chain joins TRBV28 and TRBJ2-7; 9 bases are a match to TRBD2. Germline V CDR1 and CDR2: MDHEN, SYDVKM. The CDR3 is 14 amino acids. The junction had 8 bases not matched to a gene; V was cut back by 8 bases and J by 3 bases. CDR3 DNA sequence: TGTGCCAGCGGAGACAGCGGGAGGTACTACGAGCAGTACTTC. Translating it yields CASGDSGRYYEQYF.

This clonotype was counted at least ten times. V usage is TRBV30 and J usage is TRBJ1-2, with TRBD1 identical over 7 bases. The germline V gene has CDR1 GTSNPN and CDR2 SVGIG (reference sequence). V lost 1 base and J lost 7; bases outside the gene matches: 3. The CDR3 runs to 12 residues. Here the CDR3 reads CAWSEGAVGYTF. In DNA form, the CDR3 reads TGTGCCTGGAGTGAGGGGGCGGTTGGCTACACCTTC.